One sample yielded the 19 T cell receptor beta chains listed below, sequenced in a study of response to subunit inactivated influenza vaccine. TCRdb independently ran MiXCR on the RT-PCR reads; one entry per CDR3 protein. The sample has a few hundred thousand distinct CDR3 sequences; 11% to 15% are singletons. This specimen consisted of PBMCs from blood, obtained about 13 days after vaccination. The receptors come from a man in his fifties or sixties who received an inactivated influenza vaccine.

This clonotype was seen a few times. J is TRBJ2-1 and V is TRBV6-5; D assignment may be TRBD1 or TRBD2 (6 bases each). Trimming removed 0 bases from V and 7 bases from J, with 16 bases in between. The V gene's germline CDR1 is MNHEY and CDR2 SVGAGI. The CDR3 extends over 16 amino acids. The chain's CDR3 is CASSYSLVGGRNEQFF. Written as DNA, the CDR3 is TGTGCCAGCAGTTACTCGCTAGTCGGGGGCAGGAATGAGCAGTTCTTC.

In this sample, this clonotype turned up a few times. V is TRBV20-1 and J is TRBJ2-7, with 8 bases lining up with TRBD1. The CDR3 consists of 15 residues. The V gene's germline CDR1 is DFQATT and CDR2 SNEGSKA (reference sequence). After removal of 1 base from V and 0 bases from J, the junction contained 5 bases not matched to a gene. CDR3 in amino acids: CSARGGDRTSYEQYF. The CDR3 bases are TGCAGTGCTAGAGGTGGGGACAGGACCTCCTACGAGCAGTACTTC.

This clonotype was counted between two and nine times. Written as DNA, the CDR3 is TGTGCCAGCAGCCAGACAGGGGGCGCTTACGAGCAGTACTTC. Translating it yields CASSQTGGAYEQYF. This sequence joins TRBV7-2 and TRBJ2-7, with 10 bases identical to TRBD1. Germline values: CDR1 SGHTA, CDR2 FQGNSA. The CDR3 runs 14 residues. Trimming cost V 5 bases and J 4 bases; bases outside gene matches: 5.

The CDR3 spells CASSITGSDQETQYF. CDR3 DNA: TGCGCCAGCAGCATAACAGGGTCGGATCAGGAGACCCAGTACTTC. The rearrangement uses TRBV5-1 and TRBJ2-5, with D perhaps TRBD1 (6 bases). From germline, CDR1 is SGHRS and CDR2 YFSETQ. There are 15 residues in the CDR3. V was clipped by 4 bases and J by 5 bases, with 18 bases between them. Using reference TRBV5-1 and TRBJ2-5 for the parts outside the CDR3, the full variable domain is KAGVTQTPRYLIKTRGQQVTLSCSPISGHRSVSWYQQTPGQGLQFLFEYFSETQRNKGNFPGRFSGRQFSNSRSEMNVSTLELGDSALYLCASSITGSDQETQYFGPGTRLLVL.

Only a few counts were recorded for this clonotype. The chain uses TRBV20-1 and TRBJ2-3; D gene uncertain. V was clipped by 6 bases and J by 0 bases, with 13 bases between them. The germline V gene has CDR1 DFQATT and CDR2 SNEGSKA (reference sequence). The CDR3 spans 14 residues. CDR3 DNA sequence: TGCAGTGCCCCGCCTCTAACTAGCACAGATACGCAGTATTTT. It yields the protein CSAPPLTSTDTQYF.

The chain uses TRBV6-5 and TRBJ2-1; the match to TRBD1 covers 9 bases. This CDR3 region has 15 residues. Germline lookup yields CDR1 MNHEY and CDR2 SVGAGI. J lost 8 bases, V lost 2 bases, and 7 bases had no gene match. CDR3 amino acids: CASSYITGGRDEQFF. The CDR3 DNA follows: TGTGCCAGCAGTTACATAACAGGGGGCCGGGATGAGCAGTTCTTC.

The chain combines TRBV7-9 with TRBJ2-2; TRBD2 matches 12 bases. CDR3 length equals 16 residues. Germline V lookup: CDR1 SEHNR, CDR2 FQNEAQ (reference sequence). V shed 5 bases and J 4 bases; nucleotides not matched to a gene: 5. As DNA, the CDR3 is TGTGCCAGCAGCGCTAGCGGGGGGGCCTTCACCGGGGAGCTGTTTTTT. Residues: CASSASGGAFTGELFF.

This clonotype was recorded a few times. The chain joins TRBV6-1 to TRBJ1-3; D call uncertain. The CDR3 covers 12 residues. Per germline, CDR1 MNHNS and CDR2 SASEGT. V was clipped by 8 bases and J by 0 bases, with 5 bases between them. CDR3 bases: TGTGCCAGCGACGGCTCTGGAAACACCATATATTTT. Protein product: CASDGSGNTIYF.

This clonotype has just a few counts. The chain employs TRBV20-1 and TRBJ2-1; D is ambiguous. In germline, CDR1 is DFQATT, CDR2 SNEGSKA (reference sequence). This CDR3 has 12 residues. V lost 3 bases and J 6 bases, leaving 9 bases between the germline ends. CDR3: CSARAVGNEQFF. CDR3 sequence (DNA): TGCAGTGCTAGGGCGGTCGGCAATGAGCAGTTCTTC.

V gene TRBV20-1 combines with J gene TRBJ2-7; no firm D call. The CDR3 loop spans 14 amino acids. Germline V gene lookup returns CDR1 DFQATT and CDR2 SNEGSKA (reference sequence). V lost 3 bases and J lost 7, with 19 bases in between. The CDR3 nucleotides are TGCAGTGCTAGGCGACCGACCGGGTTCGGTGAGCAGTACTTC. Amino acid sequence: CSARRPTGFGEQYF.

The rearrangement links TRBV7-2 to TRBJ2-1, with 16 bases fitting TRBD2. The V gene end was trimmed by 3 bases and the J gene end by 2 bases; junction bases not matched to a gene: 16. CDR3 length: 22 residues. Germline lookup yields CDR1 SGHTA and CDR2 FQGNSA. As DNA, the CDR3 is TGTGCCAGCAGCTTCCCTGTAACCGGGACTAGCGGGGGGGCCTCCCCCTACAATGAGCAGTTCTTC. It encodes CASSFPVTGTSGGASPYNEQFF.

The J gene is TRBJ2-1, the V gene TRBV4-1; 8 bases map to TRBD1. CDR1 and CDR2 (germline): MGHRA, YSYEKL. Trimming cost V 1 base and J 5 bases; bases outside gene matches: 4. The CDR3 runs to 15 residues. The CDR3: CASSQGWTGNNEQFF. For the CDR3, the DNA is TGCGCCAGCAGCCAAGGATGGACAGGGAACAATGAGCAGTTCTTC.

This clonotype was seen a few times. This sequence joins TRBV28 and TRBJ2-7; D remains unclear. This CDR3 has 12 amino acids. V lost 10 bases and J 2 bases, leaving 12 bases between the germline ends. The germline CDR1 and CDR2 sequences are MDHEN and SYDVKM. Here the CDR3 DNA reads TGTGCCATCCGGGCAGACCCCTACGAGCAGTACTTC. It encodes CAIRADPYEQYF. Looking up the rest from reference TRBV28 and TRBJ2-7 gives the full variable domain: DVKVTQSSRYLVKRTGEKVFLECVQDMDHENMFWYRQDPGLGLRLIYFSYDVKMKEKGDIPEGYSVSREKKERFSLILESASTNQTSMYLCAIRADPYEQYFGPGTRLTVT.

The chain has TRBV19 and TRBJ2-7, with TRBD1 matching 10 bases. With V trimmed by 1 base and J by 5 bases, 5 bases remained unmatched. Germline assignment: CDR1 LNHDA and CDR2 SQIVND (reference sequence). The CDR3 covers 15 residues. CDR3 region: CASSIVGQGDDEQYF. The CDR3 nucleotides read TGTGCCAGTAGTATAGTAGGACAGGGGGACGACGAGCAGTACTTC.

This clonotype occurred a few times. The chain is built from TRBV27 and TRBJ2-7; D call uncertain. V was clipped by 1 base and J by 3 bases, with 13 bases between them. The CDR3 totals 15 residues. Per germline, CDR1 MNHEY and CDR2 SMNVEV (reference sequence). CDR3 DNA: TGTGCCAGCAGTTTATACCCCCCCGCAGGCTACGAGCAGTACTTC. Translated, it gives CASSLYPPAGYEQYF.

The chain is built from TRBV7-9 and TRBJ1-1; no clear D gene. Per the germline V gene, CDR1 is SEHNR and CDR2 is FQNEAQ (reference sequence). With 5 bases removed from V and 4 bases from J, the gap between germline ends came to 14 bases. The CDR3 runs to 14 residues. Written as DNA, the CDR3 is TGTGCCAGCAGCCGAGGCCAACGAGGCACTGAAGCTTTCTTT. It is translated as CASSRGQRGTEAFF. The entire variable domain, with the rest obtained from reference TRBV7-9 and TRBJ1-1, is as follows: DTGVSQNPRHKITKRGQNVTFRCDPISEHNRLYWYRQTLGQGPEFLTYFQNEAQLEKSRLLSDRFSAERPKGSFSTLEIQRTEQGDSAMYLCASSRGQRGTEAFFGQGTRLTVV.

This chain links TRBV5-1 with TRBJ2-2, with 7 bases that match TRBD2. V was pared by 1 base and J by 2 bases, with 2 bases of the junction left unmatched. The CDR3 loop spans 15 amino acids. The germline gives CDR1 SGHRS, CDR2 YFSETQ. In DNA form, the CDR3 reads TGCGCCAGCAGCTTGATGGGACTAAACACCGGGGAGCTGTTTTTT. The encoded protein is CASSLMGLNTGELFF.

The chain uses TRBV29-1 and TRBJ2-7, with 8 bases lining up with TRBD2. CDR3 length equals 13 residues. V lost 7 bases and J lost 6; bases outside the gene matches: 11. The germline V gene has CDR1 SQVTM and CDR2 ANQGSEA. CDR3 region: CSASGAGVGEQYF. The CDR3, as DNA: TGCAGCGCGTCCGGAGCGGGGGTCGGCGAGCAGTACTTC.

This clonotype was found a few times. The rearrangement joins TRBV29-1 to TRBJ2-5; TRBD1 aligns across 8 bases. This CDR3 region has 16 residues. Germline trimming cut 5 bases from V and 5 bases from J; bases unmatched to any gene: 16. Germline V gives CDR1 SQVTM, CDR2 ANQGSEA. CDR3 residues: CSVNPVPRGRLETQYF. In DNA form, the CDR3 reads TGCAGCGTTAACCCAGTCCCCAGGGGGCGATTGGAGACCCAGTACTTC.